Detailed here is one T cell receptor (beta chain). Its antigen is currently unknown. The CDR3 sequence is 15 residues long. The V end lost 0 bases, the J end lost 13 bases, and 16 bases lay between the germline ends. Germline loops: CDR1 LGHDT, CDR2 YNNKEL (reference sequence). The entry originates in a study of T cell responses to AZD1222 COVID-19 vaccine. Study-wide points: Females outnumbered males among donors, who were mostly white British; clonal diversity was possibly underestimated. At baseline, just 6 or 7 AZD1222 recipients tested seropositive.

Using immunoSEQ multiplex PCR, the repertoire was profiled, and TCRdb retains in-frame clones only, with some absent. The sample yields over 110,000 clones, roughly 92% seen once. Sequencing was performed on peripheral blood, taken 28 days after the second AZD1222 dose. This sequence originates from an adult who received the AZD1222 COVID-19 vaccine. The chain links TRBV3-1 (or the pseudogene TRBV3-2) to TRBJ1-6, with D unclear. The CDR3, as DNA: TGTGCCAGCAGCCAAGAACGGGCGGTCTTTGGGCCCCTCCACTTT. Translated: CASSQERAVFGPLHF.